The present T cell receptor (beta chain) was sequenced within a study of cytomegalovirus exposure and HLA in healthy donors. Regarding this clone: Antigen: not known.

It was with 60 Vbeta and 13 Jbeta primers that the PCR ran. Measured with immunoSEQ multiplex PCR; TCRdb has only the in-frame clones, and not every one. The sample records about 170,000 clones, over 75% being singletons. Donors consisted of healthy bone marrow donors. This CDR3 is built from 13 residues. From germline, CDR1 is LNHDA and CDR2 SQIVND (reference sequence). V lost 6 bases and J lost 1, with 9 bases in between. Study-wide points: Testing in vitro showed a few CMV-associated chains specific for CMV antigens. Among the sequence variants, a highly shared cluster was likely an artifact of sequencing.

The clonotype originates from a middle-aged man in good health and CMV-seropositive. The sequenced sample consisted of PBMCs. This chain connects TRBV19 to TRBJ1-2; D is undetermined. The CDR3 sequence is CASRVGSNYGYTF. Here the CDR3 DNA reads TGTGCCAGTAGGGTTGGCAGTAACTATGGCTACACCTTC.